This entry lists 10 T cell receptor beta chains sequenced from one sample in a study of cytomegalovirus exposure and HLA in healthy donors. The PCR used 60 Vbeta and 13 Jbeta primers. Clones were sequenced by immunoSEQ multiplex PCR, and TCRdb holds only the in-frame ones, with some missing. The sample has about 98,000 clones; around 72% are singletons. Sequenced sample: PBMCs. The receptors derive from a male donor in good health and CMV-seronegative.

This clone was found a few times. The V call is TRBV2, the J call TRBJ2-3; 8 positions match TRBD2. CDR1 is SNHLY, CDR2 FYNNEI, per germline. The CDR3 is made up of 16 amino acids. The junction had 11 bases not matched to a gene; V was cut back by 7 bases and J by 2 bases. CDR3 amino acids: CASTGGRKDITDTQYF. DNA for the CDR3: TGTGCCAGCACGGGCGGGAGGAAGGATATCACAGATACGCAGTATTTT.

The chain combines TRBV6-5 with TRBJ2-2; TRBD1 aligns across 9 bases. V gave up 5 bases and J gave up 6 bases; unmatched junction bases: 4. Germline V CDR1 and CDR2: MNHEY, SVGAGI. The CDR3 extends over 14 amino acids. CDR3 in DNA: TGTGCCAGCAGTCGCGGACAGGGGTCCGGGGAGCTGTTTTTT. This sequence encodes CASSRGQGSGELFF.

Details on this clone: The junction departs from germline at one end; a sequencing error may be responsible. V gene TRBV27 combines with J gene TRBJ2-7; 8 bases align to TRBD1. Looked up from germline, CDR1 is MNHEY and CDR2 is SMNVEV (reference sequence). This CDR3 spans 15 amino acids. The CDR3 DNA reads TGTGCCGGCAGTTTTTCGGACAGGGCCCCCTACGAGCAGTACTTC. Protein sequence: CAGSFSDRAPYEQYF.

V and J are TRBV5-4 and TRBJ2-5; 8 bases are shared with TRBD1. The J call could be wrong; TRBJ2-7 is a better fit for the DNA end. Germline loops: CDR1 SGHNT, CDR2 YYREEE (reference sequence). The CDR3 extends over 15 amino acids. For the CDR3, the DNA is TGTGCCAGCAGGGATAGACAGGGGCAATCCTACGAGCAGTACTTC. Translated, it gives CASRDRQGQSYEQYF.

This chain joins TRBV7-9 and TRBJ2-3, with 14 bases aligning to TRBD2. CDR1 is SEHNR, CDR2 FQNEAQ, per germline (reference sequence). The CDR3 consists of 16 residues. Trimming cost V 5 bases and J 5 bases; bases outside gene matches: 6. The CDR3 DNA sequence: TGTGCCAGCAGCCCGGGACTAGCGGGAGTCCTAGATACGCAGTATTTT. This translates into CASSPGLAGVLDTQYF.

J is TRBJ2-1 and V is TRBV7-9; perhaps TRBD1 as D (7 bases). CDR1 SEHNR and CDR2 FQNEAQ come from the germline V gene (reference sequence). V gave up 5 bases and J gave up 2 bases, with 16 bases separating them. The CDR3 has 16 residues. Here the CDR3 DNA reads TGTGCCAGCAGCCCCCTCCAGGGGGGCGCCTACAATGAGCAGTTCTTC. It specifies CASSPLQGGAYNEQFF.

This chain connects TRBV29-1 to TRBJ2-1; TRBD2 agrees at 10 bases. The germline CDR1 and CDR2 sequences are SQVTM and ANQGSEA. The length of the CDR3 is 13 residues. V was clipped by 3 bases and J by 5 bases; unmatched bases: 1. Here the CDR3 DNA reads TGCAGCGTTGATGGGACTAGCGACAATGAGCAGTTCTTC. Translating gives CSVDGTSDNEQFF.

The gene calls are TRBV10-3 and TRBJ2-5, with 11 positions matching TRBD2. Germline V gene lookup returns CDR1 ENHRY and CDR2 SYGVKD. Germline trimming cut 4 bases from V and 14 bases from J; bases unmatched to any gene: 6. The CDR3 has 12 residues. CDR3 coding DNA: TGTGCCATCAGTGTAGCACTAGCGGGGGTCTACTTC. This gives the protein CAISVALAGVYF.

The gene calls are TRBV28 and TRBJ1-1; 7 positions match TRBD1. Germline V gene lookup returns CDR1 MDHEN and CDR2 SYDVKM. The CDR3 extends over 12 amino acids. J gave up 6 bases and V 4 bases, and 2 bases lay outside the gene matches. The CDR3 is CASSSGQAEAFF. The CDR3 DNA follows: TGTGCCAGCAGTTCAGGACAGGCTGAAGCTTTCTTT.

The rearrangement links TRBV7-8 to TRBJ2-7; tentative D call: TRBD1 (6 bases). The CDR3 loop spans 15 amino acids. Looked up from germline, CDR1 is SGHVS and CDR2 is FQNEAQ. V was shortened by 4 bases and J by 1 base, with 14 bases between the two germline ends. The CDR3 DNA is TGTGCCAGCAGCTCCATGGACAGTTTATCCTACGAGCAGTACTTC. Protein sequence: CASSSMDSLSYEQYF.